These T cell receptor beta chains were read from a single sample in a study of blood T cell repertoires in COVID-19. Only in-frame clones appear in the TCRdb table, and some are missing; sequencing was by immunoSEQ multiplex PCR. The sample contains 200,000 to 250,000 clones, less than 85% of which appear only once. Sample: peripheral blood. Every receptor here comes from an elderly woman with acute or convalescent COVID-19. The CDR3 runs from the conserved cysteine through the conserved F or W. The D gene is left open where the match is weak. Clone size, where shown, is once, few, many, or a class for clones that have expanded.

V gene	D gene	CDR3 length	clone size	J gene	CDR3 protein	CDR3 DNA
TRBV12-3/TRBV12-4	.	12	few	TRBJ1-1	CASSFITSGAFF	TGTGCCAGCAGTTTTATTACGAGCGGAGCTTTCTTT
TRBV7-9	TRBD1	15	.	TRBJ1-1	CASKTGGAGNTEAFF	TGTGCCAGCAAAACAGGGGGCGCGGGGAACACTGAAGCTTTCTTT
TRBV25-1	TRBD1	16	.	TRBJ2-3	CASRAAPGQGTDTQYF	TGTGCCAGCAGGGCCGCCCCGGGACAGGGCACAGATACGCAGTATTTT
TRBV7-6	TRBD1	13	.	TRBJ1-2	CASSSDRGGGYTF	TGTGCCAGCAGCTCTGACAGGGGCGGTGGCTACACCTTC
TRBV3-1/TRBV3-2	TRBD1	15	.	TRBJ1-2	CASSQQGGLNYGYTF	TGTGCCAGCAGCCAGCAGGGGGGACTGAACTATGGCTACACCTTC
TRBV7-2	TRBD2	14	.	TRBJ2-1	CASEVAGGPYEQFF	TGTGCCAGTGAGGTAGCGGGGGGGCCGTATGAGCAGTTCTTC
TRBV9	TRBD1	14	.	TRBJ1-2	CASSVGGGPYGYTF	TGTGCCAGCAGCGTAGGAGGGGGCCCCTATGGCTACACCTTC
TRBV5-1	TRBD1	14	.	TRBJ1-1	CASSLGDRNTEAFF	TGCGCCAGCAGCTTGGGGGACAGGAACACTGAAGCTTTCTTT
TRBV11-2	.	14	.	TRBJ2-6	CASSFSPGANVLTF	TGTGCCAGCAGCTTCTCTCCTGGGGCCAACGTCCTGACTTTC
TRBV30	.	14	once	TRBJ2-2	CAWSVLLDGGELFF	TGTGCCTGGAGTGTACTTCTCGATGGCGGGGAGCTGTTTTTT
TRBV11-2	.	13	.	TRBJ1-2	CASSPIREGGYTF	TGTGCCAGCAGCCCGATTAGAGAGGGTGGCTACACCTTC
TRBV6-5	TRBD1	13	.	TRBJ1-2	CASSQGQGAHYTF	TGTGCCAGCAGCCAGGGACAGGGGGCTCACTACACCTTC
TRBV19	.	12	.	TRBJ1-2	CASSNSGYGYTF	TGTGCCAGTAGTAACAGTGGCTATGGCTACACCTTC
TRBV6-6	.	16	.	TRBJ2-5	CASSYRGRVRQETQYF	TGTGCCAGCAGTTACAGGGGCAGGGTACGCCAAGAGACCCAGTACTTC
TRBV19	.	17	once	TRBJ1-2	CASSPGRGRLTLYGYTF	TGTGCCAGTAGTCCCGGAAGGGGCCGCTTAACTCTCTATGGCTACACCTTC
TRBV5-6	TRBD1	15	.	TRBJ1-2	CASRPGGTAPYGYTF	TGTGCCAGCAGGCCGGGCGGGACAGCTCCCTATGGCTACACCTTC
TRBV9	.	15	.	TRBJ2-1	CASSVGPREHNEQFF	TGTGCCAGCAGCGTAGGGCCGAGGGAGCACAATGAGCAGTTCTTC
TRBV6-4	TRBD2	16	.	TRBJ2-1	CASSDSASGGGDEQFF	TGTGCCAGCAGTGATTCGGCTAGCGGGGGGGGAGATGAGCAGTTCTTC
TRBV6-5	TRBD1	15	once	TRBJ2-1	CASRLDRSSYNEQFF	TGTGCCAGCAGATTGGACAGGAGCTCCTACAATGAGCAGTTCTTC
TRBV29-1	.	11	few	TRBJ1-2	CSGGGGNGYTF	TGCAGCGGCGGAGGCGGGAATGGCTACACCTTC
TRBV19	.	12	.	TRBJ2-1	CASSTSRNEQFF	TGTGCCAGTAGTACTTCGCGCAATGAGCAGTTCTTC
TRBV5-1	.	17	.	TRBJ2-1	CASSAGSGSGSYNEQFF	TGCGCCAGCAGCGCGGGTAGCGGCTCTGGATCCTACAATGAGCAGTTCTTC
TRBV24-1	TRBD1	14	.	TRBJ1-2	CATSEGDRRTGYTF	TGTGCCACCAGTGAGGGGGACAGGCGAACTGGCTACACCTTC
TRBV12-5	TRBD1	14	.	TRBJ1-5	CASAPDRVEQPQHF	TGTGCTAGTGCCCCGGACAGGGTCGAACAGCCCCAGCATTTT
TRBV27	.	13	.	TRBJ1-2	CASRSSGNYGYTF	TGTGCCAGCAGATCCTCAGGAAACTATGGCTACACCTTC
TRBV4-1	.	14	once	TRBJ1-2	CASSQDRQVYGYTF	TGCGCCAGCAGCCAAGATCGGCAGGTCTATGGCTACACCTTC
TRBV5-8	TRBD1	15	.	TRBJ1-1	CASTYDRGHRTEAFF	TGTGCCAGCACCTACGATAGGGGGCACCGGACTGAAGCTTTCTTT
TRBV27	.	13	.	TRBJ2-7	CASSLRTGYEQYF	TGTGCCAGCAGTCTCCGGACGGGGTACGAGCAGTACTTC
TRBV5-5	TRBD1	18	.	TRBJ2-6	CASSLVGTGGSGANVLTF	TGTGCCAGCAGCTTGGTGGGGACAGGGGGCTCTGGGGCCAACGTCCTGACTTTC
TRBV5-1	.	13	.	TRBJ2-1	CASTLGGHNEQFF	TGCGCCAGCACGCTCGGGGGACACAATGAGCAGTTCTTC
TRBV7-9	.	13	.	TRBJ1-1	CASSLDPDTEAFF	TGTGCCAGCAGCTTAGATCCTGACACTGAAGCTTTCTTT
TRBV4-1	TRBD2	16	.	TRBJ2-3	CASSLSGLAGTDTQYF	TGCGCCAGCAGCCTCTCCGGACTAGCAGGCACAGATACGCAGTATTTT
TRBV7-9	TRBD1	14	.	TRBJ1-3	CASSPTGIGNTIYF	TGTGCCAGCAGCCCGACAGGGATCGGAAACACCATATATTTT
TRBV5-5	.	14	once	TRBJ1-4	CASSLDLTNEKLFF	TGTGCCAGCAGCTTGGACTTAACTAATGAAAAACTGTTTTTT
TRBV7-9	.	14	.	TRBJ1-3	CASSSSSAPNTIYF	TGTGCCAGCAGCTCATCTAGCGCTCCGAACACCATATATTTT
TRBV6-2/TRBV6-3	.	12	.	TRBJ2-1	CASSPHYNEQFF	TGTGCCAGCAGCCCCCACTACAATGAGCAGTTCTTC
TRBV10-3	TRBD1	13	.	TRBJ2-7	CAISGGQSYEQYF	TGTGCCATCAGTGGGGGACAGAGCTACGAGCAGTACTTC
TRBV5-4	.	15	.	TRBJ1-6	CASSPGKSNNSPLHF	TGTGCCAGCAGCCCCGGGAAGTCTAATAATTCACCCCTCCACTTT